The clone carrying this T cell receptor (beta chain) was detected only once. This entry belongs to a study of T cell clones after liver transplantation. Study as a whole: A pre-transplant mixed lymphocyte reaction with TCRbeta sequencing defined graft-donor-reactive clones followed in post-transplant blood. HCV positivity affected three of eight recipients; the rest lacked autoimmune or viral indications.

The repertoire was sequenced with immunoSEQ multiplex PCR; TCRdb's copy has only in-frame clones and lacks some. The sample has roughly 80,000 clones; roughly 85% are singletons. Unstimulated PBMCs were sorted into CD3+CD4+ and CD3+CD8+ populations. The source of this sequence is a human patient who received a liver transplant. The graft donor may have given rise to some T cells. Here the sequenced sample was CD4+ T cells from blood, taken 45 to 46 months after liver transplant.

The CDR3 DNA reads as TGTGCCAGCAGCTCCTGGACTAGCGGATTCAGGACGGGTTCCGAGCAGTACTTC. It encodes CASSSWTSGFRTGSEQYF. The V call is TRBV11-2, the J call TRBJ2-7; TRBD2 aligns across 10 bases. The V gene's germline CDR1 is SGHAT and CDR2 FQNNGV. The CDR3 length is 18 residues. V lost 4 bases, J lost 6 bases, and 18 bases stayed unmatched.